The 13 T cell receptor beta chains in this list originate from one sample, sequenced in a study of blood T cell repertoires in COVID-19. Using immunoSEQ multiplex PCR, the repertoire was profiled, and TCRdb retains in-frame clones only, with some absent. Of nearly 250,000 clones listed, almost 85% were seen once; the top ten hold around 9.8%. The sample comprised PBMCs or T cells enriched from blood (not recorded which). All receptors derive from a woman aged 45-65 years with acute COVID-19.

The V gene is TRBV18, the J gene TRBJ1-2; TRBD1 agrees at 8 bases. Trimming at V came to 6 bases and at J to 4 bases, leaving 7 bases not matched to a gene. CDR1 and CDR2 from the germline V gene are KGHSH and LQKENI. CDR3 length equals 14 residues. The CDR3 loop is CASSLGQGVYGYTF. CDR3 coding DNA: TGTGCCAGCTCGCTAGGACAGGGAGTCTATGGCTACACCTTC.

For the CDR3, the DNA is TGTGCCAGTAGCTCCCCACAGGATAATGAAAAACTGTTTTTT. Amino acid sequence: CASSSPQDNEKLFF. The chain links TRBV19 to TRBJ1-4; TRBD1 might be the D (5 bases). CDR1 and CDR2 (germline): LNHDA, SQIVND (reference sequence). The CDR3 spans 14 residues. V lost 6 bases, J lost 4 bases, and 12 bases lay in between.

V is TRBV27 and J is TRBJ1-4; TRBD1 is a possible D gene (5 bases). V lost 8 bases and J 0 bases, leaving 16 bases between the germline ends. This CDR3 is built from 16 residues. Germline CDR1 reads MNHEY; CDR2 reads SMNVEV (reference sequence). The CDR3 reads CASSPLTGATNEKLFF. CDR3 in DNA: TGTGCCAGCTCCCCCCTTACAGGCGCAACTAATGAAAAACTGTTTTTT.

Details on this clone: This sample includes further DNA sequences coding for the same CDR3. The CDR3 coding sequence is TGTGCCAGCAGCCAAGGGACAGGACGCGAGCAGTACTTC. It encodes CASSQGTGREQYF. This chain joins TRBV14 and TRBJ2-7, with 7 positions matching TRBD1. The CDR3 consists of 13 residues. V lost 1 base to trimming and J lost 6 bases; unmatched junction nucleotides: 3. Germline CDR1 reads SGHDN; CDR2 reads FVKESK.

This chain's CDR3 is CASSFGSAYGYTF. DNA of the CDR3: TGCGCCAGCAGCTTTGGCAGTGCATATGGCTACACCTTC. This chain joins TRBV5-1 and TRBJ1-2; no reliable D call. Germline values: CDR1 SGHRS, CDR2 YFSETQ. Trimming stripped 2 bases from V and 5 bases from J, with 10 bases between. The CDR3 runs 13 residues.

The sample holds one count of this clone. The rearrangement links TRBV6-5 to TRBJ2-3; a possible D gene is TRBD2 (6 bases). V gave up 8 bases and J gave up 3 bases, with 12 bases separating them. CDR3 length equals 13 residues. Germline CDR1 MNHEY, CDR2 SVGAGI. The CDR3 bases are TGTGCCAGCGGGGACTTCTTTACAGATACGCAGTATTTT. Amino acid sequence: CASGDFFTDTQYF.

This clone has a single count. The chain couples TRBV5-4 to TRBJ2-3, with a tentative D call TRBD1 (6 bases). The V gene's germline CDR1 is SGHNT and CDR2 YYREEE (reference sequence). Trimming shortened V by 3 bases and J by 0 bases, and 17 bases separated the two germline ends. There are 17 residues in the CDR3. CDR3 sequence: CASSSQGGFASTDTQYF. The DNA for the CDR3 is TGTGCCAGCAGCTCGCAAGGGGGATTTGCTAGCACAGATACGCAGTATTTT.

The J gene is TRBJ1-1, the V gene TRBV5-6; D remains unclear. This CDR3 region has 13 residues. From germline, CDR1 is SGHDT and CDR2 YYEEEE. V was cut by 0 bases and J by 6 bases, with 9 bases left in between. The CDR3 DNA is TGTGCCAGCAGCTTGGTAGCGAAATCTGAAGCTTTCTTT. Protein sequence: CASSLVAKSEAFF.

The CDR3 bases are TGTGCCAGCAGCCTGACAGGGTTTGTTTCACCCCTCCACTTT. Translating gives CASSLTGFVSPLHF. This chain connects TRBV5-5 to TRBJ1-6, with TRBD1 matching 7 bases. Unmatched junction bases numbered 7, after V lost 4 bases and J lost 9 bases. Germline assignment: CDR1 SGHKS and CDR2 YYEKEE (reference sequence). CDR3 length equals 14 residues.

V gene TRBV14 combines with J gene TRBJ1-2, with D hard to call. V dropped 0 bases and J dropped 4 bases, with 6 bases sitting between them. CDR3 length: 13 amino acids. The germline gives CDR1 SGHDN, CDR2 FVKESK. The CDR3 here is CASSQELIYGYTF. The CDR3, as DNA: TGTGCCAGCAGCCAAGAACTCATCTATGGCTACACCTTC.

The chain carries TRBV7-9 and TRBJ1-2; D gene ambiguous. CDR1 and CDR2 (germline): SEHNR, FQNEAQ (reference sequence). The V and J ends lost 1 base and 4 bases respectively, with 7 bases between them. This CDR3 contains 13 residues. The CDR3 reads CASSLDRAYGYTF. The CDR3 DNA reads as TGTGCCAGCAGCTTAGACAGAGCCTATGGCTACACCTTC.

The rearrangement joins TRBV3-1 (or the pseudogene TRBV3-2) to TRBJ2-7; no clear D. The CDR3 length is 13 residues. In germline, CDR1 is LGHDT, CDR2 YNNKEL (reference sequence). Trimming stripped 1 base from V and 5 bases from J, with 9 bases between. The CDR3 DNA reads as TGTGCCAGCAGCCAAGCCGCGGTCCACGAGCAGTACTTC. Protein product: CASSQAAVHEQYF.

The chain links TRBV19 to TRBJ2-3; TRBD2 is a possible D gene (6 bases). The CDR3 spans 11 residues. Germline lookup yields CDR1 LNHDA and CDR2 SQIVND (reference sequence). V lost 10 bases and J lost 5, with 10 bases in between. The CDR3 protein is CATGGLDTQYF. The DNA of the CDR3 is TGTGCCACCGGGGGATTAGATACGCAGTATTTT.